This T cell receptor (beta chain) was recovered during a study of T cells after yellow fever vaccination. Study-wide results and caveats: Researchers noted that a small share of clonotypes showed up in both CD4 and CD8 compartments. The study found a weaker secondary response that peaked faster, day 5 versus 15. Booster samples showed a return of most primary-vaccination clones (about 97% CD4, about 88% CD8). Repertoires obtained by FACS sorting could include abundant clonotypes that entered as contaminants from the bulk population.

Germline V CDR1 and CDR2: DFQATT, SNEGSKA (reference sequence). J gave up 3 bases and V 6 bases, and 11 bases lay outside the gene matches. The CDR3 runs to 17 residues. TCRdb re-analysed the 5' RACE reads in MiXCR, keeping a single row per CDR3 protein. The sample has 250,000 to 300,000 distinct CDR3 sequences; 10% to 15% are singletons. As concerns this clonotype: Its cognate antigen is unknown.

The rearrangement joins TRBV20-1 to TRBJ2-6; 10 positions match TRBD2. The sequenced sample was CD4+ T cells sorted from PBMCs, obtained 45 days after the yellow fever booster vaccination. The TCR sequence derives from a young man who received the YFV17D yellow fever vaccine. The CDR3 DNA reads TGCAGTGCCGTACCTGCACTAGCGGGATTTGGGGCCAACGTCCTGACTTTC. It is translated as CSAVPALAGFGANVLTF.